The rows below give T cell receptor beta chains drawn from one sample of a study of blood T cell repertoires in COVID-19. The method was immunoSEQ multiplex PCR; TCRdb's version includes in-frame clones alone and lacks a portion of them. Here the sample spans some 250,000 clones, roughly 86% being singletons. The source material was peripheral blood. The receptors come from a woman aged 25 to 39 with acute or convalescent COVID-19. Each CDR3 is given with its conserved first and last residue. Clone size is shown for a subset of rows, as once, few, many or a class of expanded clone.

v_gene: TRBV10-2; abundance: NA; j_gene: TRBJ2-1; CDR3aa: CASRDKGLAGGTVYNEQFF
v_gene: TRBV19; abundance: NA; j_gene: TRBJ2-3; CDR3aa: CASSGLWSTDTQYF
v_gene: TRBV15; abundance: NA; j_gene: TRBJ1-6; CDR3aa: CATSRDGQNYNSPLHF
v_gene: TRBV18; abundance: NA; j_gene: TRBJ1-1; CDR3aa: CASSPRQGEAFF
v_gene: TRBV29-1; abundance: NA; j_gene: TRBJ1-4; CDR3aa: CSVGGDRWEKLFF
v_gene: TRBV19; abundance: once; j_gene: TRBJ2-7; CDR3aa: CASSIDGGRVGFNEQYF
v_gene: TRBV27; abundance: NA; j_gene: TRBJ2-7; CDR3aa: CASSLAGTGGYEQYF
v_gene: TRBV11-2; abundance: NA; j_gene: TRBJ1-3; CDR3aa: CASSLGGVSGNTIYF
v_gene: TRBV6-4; abundance: NA; j_gene: TRBJ2-6; CDR3aa: CASSDSRSGANVLTF
v_gene: TRBV6-2/TRBV6-3; abundance: once; j_gene: TRBJ2-1; CDR3aa: CASSYSSGSGNEQFF
v_gene: TRBV4-1; abundance: NA; j_gene: TRBJ2-3; CDR3aa: CASSLRDSDTDTQYF
v_gene: TRBV27; abundance: once; j_gene: TRBJ2-3; CDR3aa: CASSSRLSSTDTQYF
v_gene: TRBV29-1; abundance: NA; j_gene: TRBJ2-1; CDR3aa: CSVANNEQFF
v_gene: TRBV29-1; abundance: NA; j_gene: TRBJ1-2; CDR3aa: CSVAQGAFDGYTF
v_gene: TRBV4-3; abundance: few; j_gene: TRBJ2-7; CDR3aa: CASSQGTSGFHEQYF
v_gene: TRBV7-2; abundance: NA; j_gene: TRBJ1-2; CDR3aa: CASSLAARGRRGYTF
v_gene: TRBV7-9; abundance: NA; j_gene: TRBJ2-7; CDR3aa: CASSFQIYEQYF
v_gene: TRBV5-6; abundance: NA; j_gene: TRBJ2-7; CDR3aa: CASSPRGSGREQYF
v_gene: TRBV5-1; abundance: NA; j_gene: TRBJ2-3; CDR3aa: CASSNRLAGATDTQYF
v_gene: TRBV5-8; abundance: NA; j_gene: TRBJ2-5; CDR3aa: CASSLGTGAGETQYF
v_gene: TRBV5-4; abundance: NA; j_gene: TRBJ2-5; CDR3aa: CASSLTSGRAGETQYF
v_gene: TRBV12-5; abundance: NA; j_gene: TRBJ2-5; CDR3aa: CASGAPTSGRAVETQYF
v_gene: TRBV27; abundance: NA; j_gene: TRBJ2-1; CDR3aa: CASSRGGGLSNEQFF
v_gene: TRBV7-2; abundance: NA; j_gene: TRBJ1-4; CDR3aa: CASSSSGSRREKLFF
v_gene: TRBV7-2; abundance: NA; j_gene: TRBJ2-3; CDR3aa: CASKPSGRRTDTQYF
v_gene: TRBV5-1; abundance: NA; j_gene: TRBJ1-1; CDR3aa: CASSWGDRGNTEAFF
v_gene: TRBV30; abundance: NA; j_gene: TRBJ2-1; CDR3aa: CAWSARGAEQFF
v_gene: TRBV3-1/TRBV3-2; abundance: once; j_gene: TRBJ2-1; CDR3aa: CASSQTRTGLNEQFF
v_gene: TRBV5-1; abundance: once; j_gene: TRBJ1-1; CDR3aa: CASREGSMNTEAFF
v_gene: TRBV30; abundance: NA; j_gene: TRBJ2-6; CDR3aa: CAWSVLVSPLSGANVLTF
v_gene: TRBV4-2; abundance: few; j_gene: TRBJ2-2; CDR3aa: CASSADRVAGELFF
v_gene: TRBV5-1; abundance: NA; j_gene: TRBJ2-7; CDR3aa: CASSLRRGNEQYF
v_gene: TRBV30; abundance: NA; j_gene: TRBJ2-5; CDR3aa: CAWSVGSGSGETQYF
v_gene: TRBV29-1; abundance: NA; j_gene: TRBJ2-3; CDR3aa: CSAASGRGYTDTQYF
v_gene: TRBV10-3; abundance: NA; j_gene: TRBJ2-7; CDR3aa: CAISSTRTPSEQYF
v_gene: TRBV7-6; abundance: NA; j_gene: TRBJ2-7; CDR3aa: CASSLARAPSGEQYF
v_gene: TRBV19; abundance: NA; j_gene: TRBJ2-2; CDR3aa: CASSPGHSGELFF
v_gene: TRBV27; abundance: NA; j_gene: TRBJ2-5; CDR3aa: CASSPRLAGGDLIQETQYF
v_gene: TRBV5-1; abundance: NA; j_gene: TRBJ2-5; CDR3aa: CASRDSKETQYF